Shown below are 12 T cell receptor beta chains from a single sample sequenced in a study of blood T cell repertoires in COVID-19. Some clones are missing from TCRdb's copy, which holds only in-frame ones; the method was immunoSEQ multiplex PCR. Of some 15,000 clones listed, 70% to 90% were seen once; the top ten hold about a third. The sequenced material came from peripheral blood. The receptor set was obtained from a man between 65 and 79 years old in a cohort sampled during active COVID-19.

The chain employs TRBV6-1 and TRBJ2-1, with TRBD2 as a possible D gene (5 bases). The germline V gene has CDR1 MNHNS and CDR2 SASEGT. V lost 2 bases to trimming and J lost 10 bases, with 12 bases between them. The CDR3 consists of 13 residues. The CDR3 DNA reads TGTGCCAGCAGTGAATTCGGGGTAACCGAGCAGTTCTTC. This translates into CASSEFGVTEQFF.

The chain links TRBV12-3 or TRBV12-4 to TRBJ1-1; D not resolved. This CDR3 region has 12 residues. V gave up 8 bases and J gave up 4 bases, with 11 bases separating them. The CDR3 bases are TGTGCCAGCGCCGGAGAGGTCACTGAAGCTTTCTTT. As protein: CASAGEVTEAFF.

The CDR3 protein is CASSWATGRKETQYF. DNA for the CDR3: TGTGCCAGCAGCTGGGCAACCGGGAGAAAAGAGACCCAGTACTTC. This chain links TRBV7-8 with TRBJ2-5; maybe TRBD2 (6 bases). The germline CDR1 and CDR2 sequences are SGHVS and FQNEAQ. The ends were cut back, 4 bases at V and 3 bases at J, with 15 bases in the middle. There are 15 residues in the CDR3.

This chain uses TRBV28 with TRBJ1-2; D is ambiguous. This CDR3 has 15 residues. Trimming took off 6 bases at V and 0 bases at J, with 14 bases between the two ends. The germline V gene has CDR1 MDHEN and CDR2 SYDVKM. CDR3 nucleotide sequence: TGTGCCAGCAGCTATTTGGCCCTAGCTAACTATGGCTACACCTTC. Encoded protein: CASSYLALANYGYTF.

This chain uses TRBV6-5 with TRBJ1-1; D uncertain. The germline V gene has CDR1 MNHEY and CDR2 SVGAGI. V lost 2 bases, J lost 4 bases, and 11 bases lay in between. This CDR3 contains 14 residues. CDR3 in DNA: TGTGCCAGCAGTTACCGGGTTGACGGCACTGAAGCTTTCTTT. Translating it yields CASSYRVDGTEAFF.

The J gene is TRBJ2-2, the V gene TRBV7-2, with a weak D call TRBD2 (5 bases). From germline, CDR1 is SGHTA and CDR2 FQGNSA. The CDR3 spans 17 residues. The V end lost 2 bases, the J end lost 3 bases, and 16 bases lay between the germline ends. CDR3 in amino acids: CASSLSLGAPYTGELFF. CDR3 bases: TGTGCCAGCAGCTTAAGCTTGGGAGCTCCGTACACCGGGGAGCTGTTTTTT.

The V gene is TRBV2, the J gene TRBJ2-4; 9 bases fit TRBD2. Trimming took 1 base from V and 6 from J; bases not matched to a gene: 7. Germline values: CDR1 SNHLY, CDR2 FYNNEI. The CDR3 spans 16 residues. CDR3 in amino acids: CASSEGLAEGRNIQYF. The DNA of the CDR3 is TGTGCCAGCAGTGAAGGACTAGCGGAAGGAAGAAACATTCAGTACTTC.

The chain recombines TRBV19 with TRBJ2-3, with 7 bases fitting TRBD2. CDR3 length: 15 amino acids. Trimming took 3 bases from V and 2 from J; bases not matched to a gene: 5. CDR1 is LNHDA, CDR2 SQIVND, per germline (reference sequence). CDR3 sequence reads: CASSIQRGLTDTQYF. The CDR3 nucleotides read TGTGCCAGTAGTATCCAGCGGGGTCTCACAGATACGCAGTATTTT. The full variable domain, its missing parts supplied by reference TRBV19 and TRBJ2-3, is DGGITQSPKYLFRKEGQNVTLSCEQNLNHDAMYWYRQDPGQGLRLIYYSQIVNDFQKGDIAEGYSVSREKKESFPLTVTSAQKNPTAFYLCASSIQRGLTDTQYFGPGTRLTVL.

This clone has only one observation. The V call is TRBV9, the J call TRBJ1-2; the D gene is possibly TRBD1 (6 bases). V dropped 3 bases and J dropped 2 bases, with 14 bases sitting between them. CDR3 size: 15 residues. Germline V gene lookup returns CDR1 SGDLS and CDR2 YYNGEE. Here the CDR3 reads CASSAAGAGNYGYTF. CDR3 coding DNA: TGTGCCAGCAGCGCCGCAGGGGCTGGGAACTATGGCTACACCTTC.

CDR3 nucleotide sequence: TGTGCCAGCAGTATCCAACTAGCGGGAGGGCTCGAGCAGTACTTC. It translates to CASSIQLAGGLEQYF. This chain joins TRBV28 and TRBJ2-7, with 13 bases fitting TRBD2. The germline V gene has CDR1 MDHEN and CDR2 SYDVKM. Losses at the gene ends were 5 bases for V and 6 bases for J; bases not matched to a gene: 7. This CDR3 contains 15 residues.

V and J are TRBV5-1 and TRBJ2-1, with 8 bases identical to TRBD2. Trimming at V came to 2 bases and at J to 7 bases, leaving 8 bases not matched to a gene. Germline CDR1 SGHRS, CDR2 YFSETQ. The CDR3 is made up of 15 amino acids. For the CDR3, the DNA is TGCGCCAGCAGCTTTTCTTCCGGGAGGGCGAATGAGCAGTTCTTC. This translates into CASSFSSGRANEQFF.

The table lists this clone with a count of one. The CDR3 here is CAWSPPGTSGGPSPYEQYF. DNA of the CDR3: TGTGCCTGGAGCCCCCCCGGGACTAGCGGAGGTCCCTCTCCTTACGAGCAGTACTTC. The chain carries TRBV30 and TRBJ2-7; 11 bases line up with TRBD2. The junction had 20 bases not matched to a gene; V was cut back by 3 bases and J by 4 bases. This CDR3 contains 19 residues. CDR1 GTSNPN and CDR2 SVGIG come from the germline V gene (reference sequence).